This T cell receptor beta chain was observed in a study of T cell repertoires in cytomegalovirus infection. About the research overall: Carrying CMV and the relevant HLA type showed in public TCR beta signatures. General study findings and limits: CMV-specific TCR beta clonotypes restricted by HLA-C were the ones dominating the ex vivo response. Of the TCR beta families, the public ones yielded a cumulative frequency that identified carriers of CMV plus the relevant HLA.

CDR3 length: 12 residues. Germline CDR1 reads SGHDT; CDR2 reads YYEEEE. Trimming took off 3 bases at V and 8 bases at J, with 11 bases between the two ends. This clonotype was counted ten times or more. Its antigen is still unknown. TCRdb re-derived calls from the reads in MiXCR, one entry per CDR3 protein. The sample lists 600,000 to 800,000 distinct CDR3 sequences, roughly 24% occurring once. The chain is built from TRBV5-6 and TRBJ1-1; the D gene is possibly TRBD1 (6 bases). This receptor was taken from a human donor in good health (CMV status not recorded). Some clones in this sample may be carry-over from other donors' samples. Material for sequencing was CD8+ T cells from PBMCs. DNA for the CDR3: TGTGCCAGCAGCTCCGACAGGATGGAAGCTTTCTTT. Translating it yields CASSSDRMEAFF.